This TCR beta chain originates from a study of early T cells in non-severe SARS-CoV-2 infection. This clonotype was found a few times. The target antigen is unknown. The TCR library protocol was used to attach unique molecular identifiers. These identifiers were attached to individual cDNA molecules. TCRdb re-derived calls from the 5' RACE reads in MiXCR, one entry per CDR3 protein. The sample has some 91,000 distinct CDR3 sequences, 14% to 15% seen once. Overall study results and limits: VDJdb matching, biased toward anti-spike CD8 responses, missed private and CD4 specificities.

Trimming cost V 5 bases and J 3 bases, with 8 bases left between them. This CDR3 has 12 amino acids. Germline V gene lookup returns CDR1 MGHDK and CDR2 SYGVNS. The sequence was collected from an adult who was a healthcare worker with PCR-confirmed SARS-CoV-2 infection or an uninfected control (not recorded which). Sequenced sample: whole blood. The chain employs TRBV25-1 and TRBJ2-7; no clear D gene. The DNA of the CDR3 is TGTGCCAGCAGTTCTATAGACTACGAGCAGTACTTC. Translated: CASSSIDYEQYF.